These 23 T cell receptor beta chains share one sample of origin, sequenced in a study of T cell responses to AZD1222 COVID-19 vaccine. Clones were read by immunoSEQ multiplex PCR, and TCRdb kept only the in-frame ones, dropping some. The table records approximately 150,000 clones, around 90% of them present only once. The material was peripheral blood, obtained on day 0 of AZD1222 vaccination. The receptors here all came from an adult in good health.

This clone has only one observation. V usage is TRBV21-1 and J usage is TRBJ1-3; TRBD1, the table's D call, was not compared with the DNA. TRBV21-1 is recorded as a pseudogene. The CDR3 loop spans 17 amino acids. The CDR3 region is CASRTEGALSSGNTIYF. In DNA, the CDR3 is TGTGCCAGCAGGACAGAAGGGGCCCTCAGCTCTGGAAACACCATATATTTT.

The chain uses TRBV19 and TRBJ1-5; D gene unclear. V lost 7 bases to trimming and J lost 5 bases, with 15 bases between them. This CDR3 contains 14 residues. Germline CDR1 is LNHDA and CDR2 is SQIVND (reference sequence). In DNA, the CDR3 is TGTGCCAGTATCGGTGCCGCGGGTTATCAGCCCCAGCATTTT. Protein: CASIGAAGYQPQHF.

The chain combines TRBV7-3 with TRBJ1-1; TRBD1 matches 7 bases. The germline gives CDR1 SGHTA, CDR2 FQGTGA. V was pared by 2 bases and J by 4 bases, with 10 bases of the junction left unmatched. This CDR3 region has 16 residues. Here the CDR3 reads CASSLPTPQGGTEAFF. As DNA, the CDR3 is TGTGCCAGCAGCTTACCCACCCCCCAGGGGGGCACTGAAGCTTTCTTT.

This clone was recorded a few times. The chain couples TRBV5-1 to TRBJ2-1, with D possibly called TRBD1 or TRBD2 (6 bases each). V was cut by 0 bases and J by 8 bases, with 15 bases left in between. The germline CDR1 and CDR2 sequences are SGHRS and YFSETQ. The CDR3 runs 15 residues. The CDR3 DNA reads TGCGCCAGCAGCTTGGCCGGGGGCCGAGTCGATGAGCAGTTCTTC. This codes for CASSLAGGRVDEQFF. Filled out from reference TRBV5-1 and TRBJ2-1, the complete variable domain reads KAGVTQTPRYLIKTRGQQVTLSCSPISGHRSVSWYQQTPGQGLQFLFEYFSETQRNKGNFPGRFSGRQFSNSRSEMNVSTLELGDSALYLCASSLAGGRVDEQFFGPGTRLTVL.

V usage is TRBV28 and J usage is TRBJ2-7, with TRBD1 identical over 7 bases. Germline CDR1 reads MDHEN; CDR2 reads SYDVKM. The CDR3 length is 14 residues. The V and J ends lost 6 bases and 0 bases, in that order; junction bases with no gene match: 5. Written as DNA, the CDR3 is TGTGCCAGCAGCTACAGGGGTGGCTCCTACGAGCAGTACTTC. Protein product: CASSYRGGSYEQYF. Complete variable domain (other parts from reference TRBV28 and TRBJ2-7): DVKVTQSSRYLVKRTGEKVFLECVQDMDHENMFWYRQDPGLGLRLIYFSYDVKMKEKGDIPEGYSVSREKKERFSLILESASTNQTSMYLCASSYRGGSYEQYFGPGTRLTVT.

This clone was observed once. The rearrangement uses TRBV21-1 and TRBJ1-1. TRBV21-1 represents a pseudogene. The CDR3 loop spans 16 amino acids. In DNA form, the CDR3 reads TGTGCCAGCAGCAAAGTGATGGGGCGGGTAAACACTGAAGCTTTCTTT. Its protein is CASSKVMGRVNTEAFF.

The rearrangement joins TRBV7-2 to TRBJ1-4; TRBD1 matches 7 bases. Looked up from germline, CDR1 is SGHTA and CDR2 is FQGNSA. With V trimmed by 5 bases and J by 8 bases, 8 bases remained unmatched. The CDR3 sequence is 14 residues long. The CDR3 is CASSERQGYEKLFF. The CDR3 region has the DNA TGTGCCAGCAGCGAAAGACAGGGTTACGAAAAACTGTTTTTT.

The J gene is TRBJ2-1, the V gene TRBV29-1; 11 bases agree with TRBD1. After removal of 1 base from V and 8 bases from J, the junction contained 7 bases not matched to a gene. This CDR3 has 15 amino acids. CDR1 and CDR2 from the germline V gene are SQVTM and ANQGSEA. CDR3 in amino acids: CSVEVPGQGGDEQFF. CDR3 nucleotide sequence: TGCAGCGTTGAAGTTCCGGGACAGGGGGGAGATGAGCAGTTCTTC.

This sequence joins TRBV10-3 and TRBJ2-1, with D possibly TRBD2 on 7 matching bases. Trimming left V 10 bases short and J 2 bases short, with 15 bases between. Per germline, CDR1 ENHRY and CDR2 SYGVKD. This CDR3 comprises 14 residues. Here the CDR3 DNA reads TGTGCCACCATGGGGGAGGGGGCCTACAATGAGCAGTTCTTC. Translation gives CATMGEGAYNEQFF.

The chain couples TRBV29-1 to TRBJ2-1; 8 bases are a match to TRBD1. J was trimmed by 15 bases and V by 6 bases; bases with no gene match: 10. The CDR3 loop spans 11 amino acids. Germline CDR1 SQVTM, CDR2 ANQGSEA. The CDR3: CSVVDPGGRFF. The CDR3 DNA reads TGCAGCGTGGTGGACCCAGGGGGCCGGTTCTTC.

V usage is TRBV30 and J usage is TRBJ1-1; a weak D match, TRBD1 (6 bases). The CDR3 extends over 13 amino acids. V lost 3 bases and J lost 0, with 8 bases in between. CDR1 and CDR2 (germline): GTSNPN, SVGIG (reference sequence). The CDR3 spells CAWREGVNTEAFF. CDR3 DNA: TGTGCCTGGAGGGAGGGGGTGAACACTGAAGCTTTCTTT.

V usage is TRBV3-1 (or the pseudogene TRBV3-2) and J usage is TRBJ2-1; TRBD2 aligns across 7 bases. V was pared by 4 bases and J by 8 bases, with 8 bases of the junction left unmatched. The CDR3 is 14 amino acids. CDR1 and CDR2 (germline): LGHDT, YNNKEL (reference sequence). DNA of the CDR3: TGTGCCAGCAGCCTTTTCGGGAGGAGATATGAGCAGTTCTTC. Translating gives CASSLFGRRYEQFF.

The chain carries TRBV28 and TRBJ2-7, with D unresolved. V shed 5 bases and J shed 2 bases, with 4 bases lying between them. Germline lookup yields CDR1 MDHEN and CDR2 SYDVKM. The CDR3 is 11 amino acids. The CDR3 reads CASSNAYEQYF. Written as DNA, the CDR3 is TGTGCCAGCAGTAACGCCTACGAGCAGTACTTC.

The chain is built from TRBV28 and TRBJ2-7; 16 bases fit TRBD2. This CDR3 region has 16 residues. Germline V gene data show CDR1 as MDHEN and CDR2 as SYDVKM. The V gene end was trimmed by 5 bases and the J gene end by 3 bases; junction bases not matched to a gene: 4. This chain's CDR3 is CASSPGTSGRVYEQYF. The CDR3 coding sequence is TGTGCCAGCAGTCCCGGGACTAGCGGGAGGGTCTACGAGCAGTACTTC.

V gene TRBV10-2 combines with J gene TRBJ1-3; 10 bases match TRBD1. V dropped 4 bases and J dropped 4; count of bases not matched to a gene: 4. The CDR3 consists of 15 residues. CDR1 is WSHSY and CDR2 is SAAADI in the germline V gene. Here the CDR3 reads CASSGDRGYGNTIYF. The CDR3 DNA follows: TGCGCCAGCAGTGGGGACAGGGGTTACGGAAACACCATATATTTT.

V is TRBV9 and J is TRBJ2-5; D unresolved. The CDR3 length is 14 residues. From germline, CDR1 is SGDLS and CDR2 YYNGEE. V was shortened by 0 bases and J by 1 base, with 7 bases between the two germline ends. The CDR3 nucleotides read TGTGCCAGCAGCGTAGACCCAGTCCAAGAGACCCAGTACTTC. This gives the protein CASSVDPVQETQYF.

The chain uses TRBV24-1 and TRBJ2-1; 11 bases line up with TRBD2. CDR3 size: 14 residues. Looked up from germline, CDR1 is KGHDR and CDR2 is SFDVKD. Trimming took 7 bases from V and 4 from J; bases not matched to a gene: 2. The CDR3 sequence is CATRTSGSYNEQFF. The DNA for the CDR3 is TGTGCCACCAGAACTAGCGGGAGTTACAATGAGCAGTTCTTC.

This rearrangement joins TRBV28 to TRBJ1-4; D is undetermined. The V end lost 7 bases, the J end lost 3 bases, and 12 bases lay between the germline ends. Germline lookup yields CDR1 MDHEN and CDR2 SYDVKM. The CDR3 sequence is 14 residues long. The CDR3 loop reads CASTYNRANEKLFF. The CDR3 bases are TGTGCCAGCACCTATAATAGGGCTAATGAAAAACTGTTTTTT.

The V gene is TRBV9, the J gene TRBJ2-1, with D unresolved. The V end lost 4 bases, the J end lost 5 bases, and 4 bases lay between the germline ends. Germline-derived CDR1 and CDR2 are SGDLS and YYNGEE. The CDR3 loop spans 11 amino acids. CDR3 DNA sequence: TGTGCCAGCAGCCGCAACAATGAGCAGTTCTTC. It encodes CASSRNNEQFF. Together with reference TRBV9 and TRBJ2-1, the CDR3 gives the full variable domain: DSGVTQTPKHLITATGQRVTLRCSPRSGDLSVYWYQQSLDQGLQFLIQYYNGEERAKGNILERFSAQQFPDLHSELNLSSLELGDSALYFCASSRNNEQFFGPGTRLTVL.

The chain carries TRBV6-5 and TRBJ1-2; D not certain. CDR1 and CDR2 from the germline V gene are MNHEY and SVGAGI. This CDR3 comprises 14 residues. The V end was cut by 0 bases, the J end by 0 bases, with 5 bases between. This CDR3 reads CASSYSPTNYGYTF. CDR3 sequence (DNA): TGTGCCAGCAGTTACTCGCCAACTAACTATGGCTACACCTTC.

The chain has TRBV7-3 and TRBJ1-1; TRBD1 is a possible D gene (6 bases). Trimming cost V 1 base and J 11 bases, with 14 bases left between them. The germline gives CDR1 SGHTA, CDR2 FQGTGA. The CDR3 spans 13 residues. CDR3 residues: CASSLRQADEAFF. The CDR3 region has the DNA TGTGCCAGCAGCTTAAGACAGGCCGACGAGGCTTTCTTT.

Here the CDR3 DNA reads TGCGCCAGCAGCCGAACAGGGAAGGAGGGCTACACCTTC. Its protein product is CASSRTGKEGYTF. The chain uses TRBV5-1 and TRBJ1-2, with D possibly being TRBD1 (6 bases). V was pared by 4 bases and J by 8 bases, with 15 bases between. The CDR3 length is 13 residues. Germline V gives CDR1 SGHRS, CDR2 YFSETQ.

This chain connects TRBV7-3 to TRBJ2-1, with TRBD1 matching 10 bases. The CDR3 length is 13 residues. J gave up 6 bases and V 8 bases, and 4 bases lay outside the gene matches. Germline lookup yields CDR1 SGHTA and CDR2 FQGTGA. The CDR3, as DNA: TGTGCCAGCGGAAGGACAGGGGGCAATGAGCAGTTCTTC. It codes for CASGRTGGNEQFF.